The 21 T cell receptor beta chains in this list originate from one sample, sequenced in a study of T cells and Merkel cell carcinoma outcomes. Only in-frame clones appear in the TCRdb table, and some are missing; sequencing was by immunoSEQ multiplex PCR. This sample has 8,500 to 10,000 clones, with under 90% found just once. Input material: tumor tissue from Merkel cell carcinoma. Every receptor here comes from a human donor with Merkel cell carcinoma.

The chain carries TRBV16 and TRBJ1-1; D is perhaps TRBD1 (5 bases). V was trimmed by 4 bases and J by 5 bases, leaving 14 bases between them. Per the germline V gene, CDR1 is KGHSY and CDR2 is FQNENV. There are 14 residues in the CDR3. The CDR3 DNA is TGTGCCAGCAGCCCCCGGAGGGGTGGGACTGAAGCTTTCTTT. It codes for CASSPRRGGTEAFF.

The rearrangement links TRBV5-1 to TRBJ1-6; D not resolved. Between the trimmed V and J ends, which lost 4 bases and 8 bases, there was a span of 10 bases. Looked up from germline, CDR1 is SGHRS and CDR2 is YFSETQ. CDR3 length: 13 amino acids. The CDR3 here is CASSATKDSPLHF. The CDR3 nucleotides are TGCGCCAGCAGCGCGACGAAGGATTCACCCCTCCACTTT.

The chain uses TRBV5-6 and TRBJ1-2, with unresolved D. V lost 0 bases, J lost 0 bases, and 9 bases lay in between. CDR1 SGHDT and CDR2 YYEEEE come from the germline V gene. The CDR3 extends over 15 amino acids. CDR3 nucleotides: TGTGCCAGCAGCTTGGTTGAGAGAGCTAACTATGGCTACACCTTC. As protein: CASSLVERANYGYTF.

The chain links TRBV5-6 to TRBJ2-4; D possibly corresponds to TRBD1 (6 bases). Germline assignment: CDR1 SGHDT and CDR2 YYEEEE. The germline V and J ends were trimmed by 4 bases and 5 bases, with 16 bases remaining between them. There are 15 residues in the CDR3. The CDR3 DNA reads TGTGCCAGCAGCAGCTTTGGACAGCTGGAAAACATTCAGTACTTC. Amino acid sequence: CASSSFGQLENIQYF.

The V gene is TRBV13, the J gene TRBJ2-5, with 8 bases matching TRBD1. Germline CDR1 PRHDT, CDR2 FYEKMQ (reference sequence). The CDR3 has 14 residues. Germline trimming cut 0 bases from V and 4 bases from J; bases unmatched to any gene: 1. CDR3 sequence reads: CASSLGGQGETQYF. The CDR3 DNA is TGTGCCAGCAGCTTAGGCGGACAGGGAGAGACCCAGTACTTC.

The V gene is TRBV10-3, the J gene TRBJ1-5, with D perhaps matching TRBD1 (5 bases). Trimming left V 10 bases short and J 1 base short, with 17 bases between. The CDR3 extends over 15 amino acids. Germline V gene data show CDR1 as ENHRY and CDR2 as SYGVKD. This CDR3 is CATTLAGGSNQPQHF. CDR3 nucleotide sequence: TGTGCCACCACCTTGGCCGGGGGAAGCAATCAGCCCCAGCATTTT.

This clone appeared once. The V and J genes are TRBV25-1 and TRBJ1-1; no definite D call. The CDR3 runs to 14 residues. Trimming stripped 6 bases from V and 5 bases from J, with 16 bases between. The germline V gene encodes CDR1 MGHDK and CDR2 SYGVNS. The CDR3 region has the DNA TGTGCCAGCAGCCCTTTGAGGCAGCGGACTGAAGCTTTCTTT. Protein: CASSPLRQRTEAFF.

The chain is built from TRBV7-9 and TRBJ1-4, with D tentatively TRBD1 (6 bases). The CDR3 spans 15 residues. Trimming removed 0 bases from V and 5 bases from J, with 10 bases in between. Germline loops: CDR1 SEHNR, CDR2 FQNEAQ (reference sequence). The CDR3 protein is CASSLADRRNEKLFF. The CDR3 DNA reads TGTGCCAGCAGCTTAGCGGACAGACGAAATGAAAAACTGTTTTTT.

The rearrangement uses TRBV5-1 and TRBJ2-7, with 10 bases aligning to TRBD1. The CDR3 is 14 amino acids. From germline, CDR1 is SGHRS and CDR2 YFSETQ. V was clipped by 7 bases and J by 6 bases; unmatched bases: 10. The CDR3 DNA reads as TGCGCCAGCGGACCGGGACAGGGGACCGCCGAGCAGTACTTC. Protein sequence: CASGPGQGTAEQYF.

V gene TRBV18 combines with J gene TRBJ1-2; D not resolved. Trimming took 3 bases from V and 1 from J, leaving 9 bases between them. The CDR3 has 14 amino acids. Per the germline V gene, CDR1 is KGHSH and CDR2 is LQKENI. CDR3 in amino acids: CASSPSSVNYGYTF. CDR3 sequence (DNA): TGTGCCAGCTCACCGTCCTCGGTTAACTATGGCTACACCTTC.

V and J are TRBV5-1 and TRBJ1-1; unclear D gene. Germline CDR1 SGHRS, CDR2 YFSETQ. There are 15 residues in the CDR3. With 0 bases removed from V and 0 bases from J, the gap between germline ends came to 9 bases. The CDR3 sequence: CASSLGEQMNTEAFF. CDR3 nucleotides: TGCGCCAGCAGCTTGGGGGAACAGATGAACACTGAAGCTTTCTTT.

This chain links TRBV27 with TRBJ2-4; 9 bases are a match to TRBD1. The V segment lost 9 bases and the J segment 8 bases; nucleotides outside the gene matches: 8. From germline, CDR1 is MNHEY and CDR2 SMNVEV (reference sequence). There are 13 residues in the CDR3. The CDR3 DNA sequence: TGTGCCAGTAAAGACAGGGGGTTGGACATTCAGTACTTC. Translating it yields CASKDRGLDIQYF.

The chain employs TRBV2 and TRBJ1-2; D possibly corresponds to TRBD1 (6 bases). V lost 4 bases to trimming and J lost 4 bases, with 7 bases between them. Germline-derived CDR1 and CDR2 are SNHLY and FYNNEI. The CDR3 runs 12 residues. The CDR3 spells CASSGGAYGYTF. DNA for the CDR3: TGTGCCAGCAGTGGGGGGGCCTATGGCTACACCTTC.

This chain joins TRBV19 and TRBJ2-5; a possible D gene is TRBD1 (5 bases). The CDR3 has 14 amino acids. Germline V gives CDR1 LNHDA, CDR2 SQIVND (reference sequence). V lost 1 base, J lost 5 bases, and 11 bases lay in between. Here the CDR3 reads CASSIGGNRETQYF. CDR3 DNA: TGTGCCAGTAGTATAGGAGGAAACAGGGAGACCCAGTACTTC.

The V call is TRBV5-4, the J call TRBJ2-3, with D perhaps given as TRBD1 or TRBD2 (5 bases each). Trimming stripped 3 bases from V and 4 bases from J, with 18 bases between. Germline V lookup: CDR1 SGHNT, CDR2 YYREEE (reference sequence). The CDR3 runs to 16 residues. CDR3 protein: CASSSLRDEDADTQYF. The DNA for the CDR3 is TGTGCCAGCAGCTCGCTCCGGGACGAAGACGCAGATACGCAGTATTTT.

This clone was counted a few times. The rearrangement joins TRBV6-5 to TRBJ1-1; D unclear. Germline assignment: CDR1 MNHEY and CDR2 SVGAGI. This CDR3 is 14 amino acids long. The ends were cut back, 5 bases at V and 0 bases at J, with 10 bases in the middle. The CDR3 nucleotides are TGTGCCAGCAGTACAACTCAGGTGAACACTGAAGCTTTCTTT. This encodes CASSTTQVNTEAFF.

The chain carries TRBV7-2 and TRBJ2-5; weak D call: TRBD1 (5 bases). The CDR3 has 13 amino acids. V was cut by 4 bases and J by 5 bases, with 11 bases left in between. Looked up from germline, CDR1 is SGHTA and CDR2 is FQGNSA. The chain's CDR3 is CASSYRPGETQYF. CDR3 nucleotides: TGTGCCAGCAGCTACCGTCCAGGGGAGACCCAGTACTTC.

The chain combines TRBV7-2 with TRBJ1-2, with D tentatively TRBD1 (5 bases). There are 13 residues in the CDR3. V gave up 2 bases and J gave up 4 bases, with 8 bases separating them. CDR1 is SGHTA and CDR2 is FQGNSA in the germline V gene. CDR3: CASSLLGPYGYTF. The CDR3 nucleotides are TGTGCCAGCAGCTTATTGGGGCCCTATGGCTACACCTTC.

The CDR3 nucleotides read TGTGCCAGTACCGGGTGGGGGAACACCGGGGAGCTGTTTTTT. It specifies CASTGWGNTGELFF. The rearrangement uses TRBV19 and TRBJ2-2; D unclear. V was pared by 7 bases and J by 1 base, with 10 bases between. Germline lookup yields CDR1 LNHDA and CDR2 SQIVND (reference sequence). This CDR3 is 14 amino acids long.

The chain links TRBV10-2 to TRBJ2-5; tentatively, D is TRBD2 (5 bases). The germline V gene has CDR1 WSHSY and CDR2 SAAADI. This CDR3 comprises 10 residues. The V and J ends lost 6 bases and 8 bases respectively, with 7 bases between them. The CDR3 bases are TGCGCCAGCAGCCGGACTACCCAGTACTTC. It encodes CASSRTTQYF.

The CDR3 loop is CASSGRTGSTGELFF. CDR3 bases: TGCGCCAGCAGCGGTCGGACAGGGAGCACCGGGGAGCTGTTTTTT. The V gene is TRBV5-1, the J gene TRBJ2-2; TRBD1 matches 8 bases. Trimming cost V 4 bases and J 4 bases; bases outside gene matches: 6. Germline V gene sequence: CDR1 SGHRS, CDR2 YFSETQ. There are 15 residues in the CDR3.